This passage covers 2 T cell receptor beta chains from one sample sequenced in a study of cytomegalovirus exposure and HLA in healthy donors. The study ran its PCR with 60 Vbeta and 13 Jbeta primers. TCRdb keeps only in-frame clones here, not all; method: immunoSEQ multiplex PCR. Among under 200,000 clones, 70% to 80% were seen once, and the ten largest hold approximately 1.2%. The sequenced material came from PBMCs. The origin of the receptors is a man aged 25-45 years in good health and CMV-seronegative.

The DNA of the CDR3 is TGTGCCAGCAGCCCCCCTTACAGGGGCGACGAGCAGTACTTC. It codes for CASSPPYRGDEQYF. The gene calls are TRBV7-2 and TRBJ2-7, with 7 positions matching TRBD1. The CDR3 runs to 14 residues. The ends lost 5 bases at V and 5 bases at J; junction bases unmatched: 9. Germline assignment: CDR1 SGHTA and CDR2 FQGNSA.

The chain combines TRBV19 with TRBJ1-1; D is perhaps TRBD1 (6 bases). With 3 bases removed from V and 4 bases from J, the gap between germline ends came to 18 bases. The germline V gene encodes CDR1 LNHDA and CDR2 SQIVND (reference sequence). The CDR3 is 16 residues long. This CDR3 is CASSIYRSGAVTEAFF. DNA of the CDR3: TGTGCCAGTAGTATTTATCGATCAGGGGCGGTCACTGAAGCTTTCTTT.